This passage covers 13 T cell receptor beta chains from one sample sequenced in a study of pediatric ulcerative colitis. Data came from immunoSEQ multiplex PCR; TCRdb stores just in-frame clones and leaves some out. The sample carries about 4,600 clones, just over 90% recorded once. Source material: blood. These receptors came from a boy under 18 who was a control in a study of pediatric ulcerative colitis.

This chain uses TRBV4-3 with TRBJ1-1; 8 bases line up with TRBD1. V shed 2 bases and J 1 base; nucleotides not matched to a gene: 6. The germline V gene has CDR1 LGHNA and CDR2 YSLEER. The CDR3 covers 16 residues. Here the CDR3 reads CASSQYFRGRNTEAFF. In nucleotides, the CDR3 is TGCGCCAGCAGCCAATACTTCAGGGGGCGGAACACTGAAGCTTTCTTT.

The gene calls are TRBV5-1 and TRBJ2-1, with D possibly being TRBD2 (5 bases). V was clipped by 2 bases and J by 10 bases, with 13 bases between them. The CDR3 sequence is 13 residues long. CDR1 is SGHRS, CDR2 YFSETQ, per germline. CDR3 coding DNA: TGCGCCAGCAGCTTAACACTAGTCTCCGAGCAGTTCTTC. Its protein is CASSLTLVSEQFF.

The chain employs TRBV9 and TRBJ2-1; D unclear. This CDR3 is built from 11 residues. Germline V gives CDR1 SGDLS, CDR2 YYNGEE. V shed 1 base and J shed 10 bases, with 6 bases lying between them. The CDR3 bases are TGTGCCAGCAGCGTAAGTAGGGAGCAGTTCTTC. Encoded protein: CASSVSREQFF. The variable domain in full, completed from reference TRBV9 and TRBJ2-1, reads DSGVTQTPKHLITATGQRVTLRCSPRSGDLSVYWYQQSLDQGLQFLIQYYNGEERAKGNILERFSAQQFPDLHSELNLSSLELGDSALYFCASSVSREQFFGPGTRLTVL.

The rearrangement uses TRBV6-5 and TRBJ2-7; D could derive from TRBD1 or TRBD2 (5 bases each). The CDR3 is 14 residues long. Trimming removed 2 bases at V and 2 bases at J, with 10 bases between. The germline V gene encodes CDR1 MNHEY and CDR2 SVGAGI. Here the CDR3 DNA reads TGTGCCAGCAGTTACGGGGGTGTCGCCTACGAGCAGTACTTC. It encodes CASSYGGVAYEQYF.

V and J are TRBV5-6 and TRBJ2-1; D ambiguous. Trimming shortened V by 1 base and J by 2 bases, and 7 bases separated the two germline ends. The length of the CDR3 is 14 residues. CDR1 and CDR2 from the germline V gene are SGHDT and YYEEEE. In DNA, the CDR3 is TGTGCCAGCAGCTTGCCGGCAGCCTACAATGAGCAGTTCTTC. Protein: CASSLPAAYNEQFF.

The chain uses TRBV15 and TRBJ1-4, with 7 bases that match TRBD1. Germline CDR1 LNHNV, CDR2 YYDKDF (reference sequence). The CDR3 sequence is 14 residues long. J lost 7 bases, V lost 3 bases, and 5 bases had no gene match. The chain's CDR3 is CATSRGTVGEKLFF. In DNA, the CDR3 is TGTGCCACCAGCAGGGGGACAGTGGGTGAAAAACTGTTTTTT. Filled out from reference TRBV15 and TRBJ1-4, the complete variable domain reads DAMVIQNPRYQVTQFGKPVTLSCSQTLNHNVMYWYQQKSSQAPKLLFHYYDKDFNNEADTPDNFQSRRPNTSFCFLDIRSPGLGDTAMYLCATSRGTVGEKLFFGSGTQLSVL.

This clone was counted once. The rearrangement links TRBV7-9 to TRBJ2-7, with D maybe TRBD2 (5 bases). Germline CDR1 reads SEHNR; CDR2 reads FQNEAQ (reference sequence). V lost 0 bases and J lost 0, with 9 bases in between. The length of the CDR3 is 15 residues. As DNA, the CDR3 is TGTGCCAGCAGCTTAGCGGAAGGGAGCTCCTACGAGCAGTACGTC. Translating gives CASSLAEGSSYEQYV.

The V and J genes are TRBV19 and TRBJ2-4, with a weak D call TRBD2 (6 bases). CDR1 is LNHDA, CDR2 SQIVND, per germline (reference sequence). V was clipped by 7 bases and J by 13 bases, with 23 bases between them. The CDR3 runs 14 residues. The CDR3 spells CASNPAPGRYSQYF. CDR3 sequence (DNA): TGTGCCAGTAACCCCGCTCCCGGGAGATACAGCCAGTACTTC.

The genes are TRBV5-6 and TRBJ2-7, with TRBD1 as a possible D gene (6 bases). V dropped 2 bases and J dropped 5 bases, with 17 bases sitting between them. The CDR3 runs to 15 residues. Germline V lookup: CDR1 SGHDT, CDR2 YYEEEE. The CDR3 nucleotides read TGTGCCAGCAGCTTACAGGGCCTCGGGTCCGACGAGCAGTACTTC. It specifies CASSLQGLGSDEQYF.

The genes are TRBV12-2 and TRBJ1-5. TRBV12-2 is a known pseudogene. The CDR3 extends over 14 amino acids. The CDR3 is CASRLMGTNQPQHF. The CDR3 DNA sequence: TGTGCAAGTCGCCTTATGGGAACTAATCAGCCCCAGCATTTT.

The chain links TRBV4-3 to TRBJ1-4; D possibly corresponds to TRBD1 (5 bases). In germline, CDR1 is LGHNA, CDR2 YSLEER. The CDR3 spans 16 residues. V was shortened by 1 base and J by 4 bases, with 13 bases between the two germline ends. Here the CDR3 reads CASSQGPGLINEKLFF. Here the CDR3 DNA reads TGCGCCAGCAGCCAAGGGCCGGGACTGATTAATGAAAAACTGTTTTTT.

The genes are TRBV5-1 and TRBJ2-7; 10 positions match TRBD1. V lost 7 bases, J lost 4 bases, and 8 bases stayed unmatched. The germline gives CDR1 SGHRS, CDR2 YFSETQ. The CDR3 consists of 14 residues. CDR3 bases: TGCGCCAGCGCCTCCCCGGGACAGGGGTACGAGCAGTACTTC. As protein: CASASPGQGYEQYF.

The V gene is TRBV2, the J gene TRBJ2-3, with a tentative D call TRBD2 (5 bases). CDR1 SNHLY and CDR2 FYNNEI come from the germline V gene. V lost 3 bases and J lost 0, with 13 bases in between. This CDR3 has 16 residues. DNA for the CDR3: TGTGCCAGCAGTGAGTTCGGCGGGCTTAGCACAGATACGCAGTATTTT. Translating gives CASSEFGGLSTDTQYF.